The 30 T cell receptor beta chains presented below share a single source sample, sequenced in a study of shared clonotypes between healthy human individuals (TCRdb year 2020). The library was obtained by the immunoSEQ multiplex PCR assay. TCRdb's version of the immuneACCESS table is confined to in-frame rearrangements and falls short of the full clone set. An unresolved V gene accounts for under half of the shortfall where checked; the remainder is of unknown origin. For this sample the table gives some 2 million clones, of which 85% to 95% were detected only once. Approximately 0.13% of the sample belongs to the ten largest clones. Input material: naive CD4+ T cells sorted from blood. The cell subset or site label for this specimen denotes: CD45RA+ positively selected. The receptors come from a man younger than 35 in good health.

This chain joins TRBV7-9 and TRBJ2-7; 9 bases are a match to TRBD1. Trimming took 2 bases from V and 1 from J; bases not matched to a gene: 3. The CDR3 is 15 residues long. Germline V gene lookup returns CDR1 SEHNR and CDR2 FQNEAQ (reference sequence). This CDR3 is CASSLIGTGSYEQYF. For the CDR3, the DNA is TGTGCCAGCAGCTTAATAGGGACAGGGTCCTACGAGCAGTACTTC. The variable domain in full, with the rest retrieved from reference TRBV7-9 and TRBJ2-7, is DTGVSQNPRHKITKRGQNVTFRCDPISEHNRLYWYRQTLGQGPEFLTYFQNEAQLEKSRLLSDRFSAERPKGSFSTLEIQRTEQGDSAMYLCASSLIGTGSYEQYFGPGTRLTVT.

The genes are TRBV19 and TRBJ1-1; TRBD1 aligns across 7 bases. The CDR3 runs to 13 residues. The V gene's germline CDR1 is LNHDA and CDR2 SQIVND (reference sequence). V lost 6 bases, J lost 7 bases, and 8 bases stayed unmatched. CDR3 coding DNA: TGTGCCAGTAGGCCGACAGGGCGGAATGAAGCTTTCTTT. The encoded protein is CASRPTGRNEAFF. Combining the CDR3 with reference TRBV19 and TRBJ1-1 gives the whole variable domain DGGITQSPKYLFRKEGQNVTLSCEQNLNHDAMYWYRQDPGQGLRLIYYSQIVNDFQKGDIAEGYSVSREKKESFPLTVTSAQKNPTAFYLCASRPTGRNEAFFGQGTRLTVV.

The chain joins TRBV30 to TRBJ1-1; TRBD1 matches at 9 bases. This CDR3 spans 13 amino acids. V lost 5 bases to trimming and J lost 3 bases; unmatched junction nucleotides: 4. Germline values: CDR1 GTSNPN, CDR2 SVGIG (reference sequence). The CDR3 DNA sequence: TGTGCCTGGCAGGACAGGGGTTACACTGAAGCTTTCTTT. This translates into CAWQDRGYTEAFF.

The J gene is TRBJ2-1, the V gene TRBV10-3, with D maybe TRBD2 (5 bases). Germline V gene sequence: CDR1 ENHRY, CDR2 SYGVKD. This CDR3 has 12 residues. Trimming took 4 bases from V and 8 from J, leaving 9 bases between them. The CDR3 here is CAISGLRDEQFF. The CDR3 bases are TGTGCCATCAGTGGGCTGCGGGATGAGCAGTTCTTC.

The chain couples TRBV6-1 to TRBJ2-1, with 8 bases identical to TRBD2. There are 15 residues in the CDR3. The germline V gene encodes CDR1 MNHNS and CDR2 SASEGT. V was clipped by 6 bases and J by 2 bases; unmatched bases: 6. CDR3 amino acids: CASRTTSGPYNEQFF. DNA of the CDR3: TGTGCCAGCAGGACCACTAGCGGCCCCTACAATGAGCAGTTCTTC.

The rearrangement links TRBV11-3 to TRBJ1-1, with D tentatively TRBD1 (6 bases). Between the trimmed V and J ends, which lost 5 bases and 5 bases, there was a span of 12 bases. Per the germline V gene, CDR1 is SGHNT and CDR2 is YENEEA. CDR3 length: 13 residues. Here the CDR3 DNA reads TGTGCCAGCAGCCACAGGGTGGGGACTGAAGCTTTCTTT. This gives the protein CASSHRVGTEAFF. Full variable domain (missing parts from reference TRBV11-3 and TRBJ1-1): EAGVVQSPRYKIIEKKQPVAFWCNPISGHNTLYWYLQNLGQGPELLIRYENEEAVDDSQLPKDRFSAERLKGVDSTLKIQPAELGDSAVYLCASSHRVGTEAFFGQGTRLTVV.

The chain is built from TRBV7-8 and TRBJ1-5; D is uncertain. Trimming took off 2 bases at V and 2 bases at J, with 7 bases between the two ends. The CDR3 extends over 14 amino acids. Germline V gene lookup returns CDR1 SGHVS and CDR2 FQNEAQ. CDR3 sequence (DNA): TGTGCCAGCAGCTTAACATGGGGCAATCAGCCCCAGCATTTT. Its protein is CASSLTWGNQPQHF. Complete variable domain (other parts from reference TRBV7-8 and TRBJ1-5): GAGVSQSPRYKVAKRGQDVALRCDPISGHVSLFWYQQALGQGPEFLTYFQNEAQLDKSGLPSDRFFAERPEGSVSTLKIQRTQQEDSAVYLCASSLTWGNQPQHFGDGTRLSIL.

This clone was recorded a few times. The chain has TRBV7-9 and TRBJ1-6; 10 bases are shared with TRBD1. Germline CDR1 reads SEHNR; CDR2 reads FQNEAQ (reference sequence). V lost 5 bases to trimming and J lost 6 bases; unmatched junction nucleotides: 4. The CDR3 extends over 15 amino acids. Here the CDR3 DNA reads TGTGCCAGCAGCAACTGGGACAGGGGTAATTCACCCCTCCACTTT. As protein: CASSNWDRGNSPLHF.

The CDR3 sequence is CASSFDRGTQYF. The DNA for the CDR3 is TGTGCCAGCTCCTTCGACAGAGGGACGCAGTATTTT. This rearrangement joins TRBV18 to TRBJ2-3; either TRBD1 or TRBD2 may supply D (5 bases each). Trimming removed 6 bases at V and 9 bases at J, with 13 bases between. The germline gives CDR1 KGHSH, CDR2 LQKENI. This CDR3 comprises 12 residues. Supplemented by reference TRBV18 and TRBJ2-3, the full variable domain reads NAGVMQNPRHLVRRRGQEARLRCSPMKGHSHVYWYRQLPEEGLKFMVYLQKENIIDESGMPKERFSAEFPKEGPSILRIQQVVRGDSAAYFCASSFDRGTQYFGPGTRLTVL.

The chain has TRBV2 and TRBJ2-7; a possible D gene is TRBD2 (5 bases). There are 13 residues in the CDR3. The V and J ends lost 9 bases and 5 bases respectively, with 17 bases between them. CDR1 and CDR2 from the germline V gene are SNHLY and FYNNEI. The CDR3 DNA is TGTGCCAGTCTGGTGGGAGTTGGAGACGAGCAGTACTTC. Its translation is CASLVGVGDEQYF.

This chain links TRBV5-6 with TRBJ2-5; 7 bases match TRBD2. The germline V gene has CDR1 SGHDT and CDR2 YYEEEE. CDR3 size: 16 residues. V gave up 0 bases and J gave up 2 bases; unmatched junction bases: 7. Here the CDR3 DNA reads TGTGCCAGCAGCTTGGTACTTGGCGGGGGTCAAGAGACCCAGTACTTC. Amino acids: CASSLVLGGGQETQYF.

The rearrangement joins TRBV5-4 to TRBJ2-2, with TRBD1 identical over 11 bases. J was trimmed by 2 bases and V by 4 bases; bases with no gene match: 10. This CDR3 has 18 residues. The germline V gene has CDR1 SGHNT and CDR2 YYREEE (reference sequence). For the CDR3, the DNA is TGTGCCAGCAGCCTCGGGGCCGGGACAGGGGGTAACACCGGGGAGCTGTTTTTT. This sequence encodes CASSLGAGTGGNTGELFF.

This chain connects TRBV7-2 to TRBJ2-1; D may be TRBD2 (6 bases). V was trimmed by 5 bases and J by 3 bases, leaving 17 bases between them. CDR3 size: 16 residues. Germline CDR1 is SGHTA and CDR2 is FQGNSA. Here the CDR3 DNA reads TGTGCCAGCAGCCCCTCGGGACTCGGATACTACAATGAGCAGTTCTTC. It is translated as CASSPSGLGYYNEQFF. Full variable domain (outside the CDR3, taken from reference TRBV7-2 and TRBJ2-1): GAGVSQSPSNKVTEKGKDVELRCDPISGHTALYWYRQSLGQGLEFLIYFQGNSAPDKSGLPSDRFSAERTGGSVSTLTIQRTQQEDSAVYLCASSPSGLGYYNEQFFGPGTRLTVL.

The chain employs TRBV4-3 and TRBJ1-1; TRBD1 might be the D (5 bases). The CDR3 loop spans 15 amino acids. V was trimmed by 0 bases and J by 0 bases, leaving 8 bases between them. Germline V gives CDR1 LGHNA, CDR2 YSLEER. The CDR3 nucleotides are TGCGCCAGCAGCCAAGATGACAGTTTGAACACTGAAGCTTTCTTT. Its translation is CASSQDDSLNTEAFF.

This CDR3 reads CAISESGGEGKNIQYF. CDR3 nucleotide sequence: TGTGCCATCAGTGAGTCTGGGGGGGAAGGCAAAAACATTCAGTACTTC. This chain joins TRBV10-3 and TRBJ2-4, with TRBD2 matching over 7 bases. In germline, CDR1 is ENHRY, CDR2 SYGVKD. The CDR3 is 16 residues long. With 0 bases clipped from V and 3 bases from J, the junction kept 5 bases outside the gene matches.

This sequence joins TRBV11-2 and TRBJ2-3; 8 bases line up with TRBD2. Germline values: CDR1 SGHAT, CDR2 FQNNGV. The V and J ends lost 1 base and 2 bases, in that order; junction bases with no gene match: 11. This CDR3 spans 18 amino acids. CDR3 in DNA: TGTGCCAGCAGCTTAGCCTTAGGAGGACTAGCTCACACAGATACGCAGTATTTT. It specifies CASSLALGGLAHTDTQYF.

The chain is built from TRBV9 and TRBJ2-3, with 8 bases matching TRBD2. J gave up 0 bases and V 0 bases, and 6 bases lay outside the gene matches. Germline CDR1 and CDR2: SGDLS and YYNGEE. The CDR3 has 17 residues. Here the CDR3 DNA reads TGTGCCAGCAGCGTAGGGCCTAGCGGGCCTAGCACAGATACGCAGTATTTT. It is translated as CASSVGPSGPSTDTQYF.

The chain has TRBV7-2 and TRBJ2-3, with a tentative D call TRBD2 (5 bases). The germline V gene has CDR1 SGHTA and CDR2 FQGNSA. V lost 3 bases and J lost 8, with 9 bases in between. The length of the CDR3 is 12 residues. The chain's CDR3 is CASSLTGGTQYF. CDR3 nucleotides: TGTGCCAGCAGCTTGACCGGAGGTACGCAGTATTTT.

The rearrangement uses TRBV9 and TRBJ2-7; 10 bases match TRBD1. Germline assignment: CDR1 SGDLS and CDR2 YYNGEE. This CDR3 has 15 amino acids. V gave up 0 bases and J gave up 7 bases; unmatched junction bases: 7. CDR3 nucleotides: TGTGCCAGCAGCGTAGGGGGACAGGGGATGAGTGAGCAGTACTTC. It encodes CASSVGGQGMSEQYF.

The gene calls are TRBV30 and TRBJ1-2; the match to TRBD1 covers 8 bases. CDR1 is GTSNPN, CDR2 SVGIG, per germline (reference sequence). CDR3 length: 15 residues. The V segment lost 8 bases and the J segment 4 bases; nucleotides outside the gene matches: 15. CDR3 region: CAGYRGVSESYGYTF. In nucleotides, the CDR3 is TGTGCCGGCTACAGGGGGGTCAGCGAGAGCTATGGCTACACCTTC.

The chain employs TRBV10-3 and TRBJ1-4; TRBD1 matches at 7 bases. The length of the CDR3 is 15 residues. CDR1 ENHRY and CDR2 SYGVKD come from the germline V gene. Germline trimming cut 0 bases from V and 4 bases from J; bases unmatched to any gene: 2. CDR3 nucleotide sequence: TGTGCCATCAGTGAGTCCGGGACAGATAATGAAAAACTGTTTTTT. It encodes CAISESGTDNEKLFF.

The CDR3 spells CASSQDRAGGDNEQFF. The CDR3 DNA is TGCGCCAGCAGCCAAGATCGGGCGGGAGGGGACAATGAGCAGTTCTTC. This chain links TRBV4-3 with TRBJ2-1; 9 nucleotides line up with TRBD2. Germline V gene sequence: CDR1 LGHNA, CDR2 YSLEER. V lost 0 bases to trimming and J lost 5 bases; unmatched junction nucleotides: 5. The length of the CDR3 is 16 residues.

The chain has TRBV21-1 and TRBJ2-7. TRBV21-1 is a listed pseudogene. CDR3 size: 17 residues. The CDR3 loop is CASSKRGRDAQTYEQYF. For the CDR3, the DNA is TGTGCCAGCAGCAAAAGGGGCCGGGACGCACAAACCTACGAGCAGTACTTC.

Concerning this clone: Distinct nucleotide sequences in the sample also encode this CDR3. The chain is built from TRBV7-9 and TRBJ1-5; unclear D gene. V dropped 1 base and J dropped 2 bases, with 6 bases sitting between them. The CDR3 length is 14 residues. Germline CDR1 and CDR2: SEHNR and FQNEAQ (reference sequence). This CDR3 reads CASSLDSGNQPQHF. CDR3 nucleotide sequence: TGTGCCAGCAGCTTAGATTCGGGCAATCAGCCCCAGCATTTT.

CDR3 residues: CASSPSGKGGSTEAFF. In DNA, the CDR3 is TGTGCCAGCTCACCGAGTGGGAAGGGGGGGAGCACTGAAGCTTTCTTT. The chain is built from TRBV18 and TRBJ1-1; D is perhaps TRBD1 (6 bases). Germline V gene lookup returns CDR1 KGHSH and CDR2 LQKENI. V gave up 3 bases and J gave up 4 bases, with 18 bases separating them. The CDR3 has 16 amino acids.

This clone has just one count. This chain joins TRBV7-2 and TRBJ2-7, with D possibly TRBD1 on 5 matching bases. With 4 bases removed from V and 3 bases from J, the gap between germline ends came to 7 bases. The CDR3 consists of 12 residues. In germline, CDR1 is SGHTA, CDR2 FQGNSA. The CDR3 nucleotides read TGTGCCAGCAGCTCGACAGTCTACGAGCAGTACTTC. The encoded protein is CASSSTVYEQYF.

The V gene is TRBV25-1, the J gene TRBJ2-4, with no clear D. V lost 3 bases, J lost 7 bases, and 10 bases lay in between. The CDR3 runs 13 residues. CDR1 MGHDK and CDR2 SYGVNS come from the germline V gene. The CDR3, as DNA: TGTGCCAGCAGTGATGGGCCGAATAACATTCAGTACTTC. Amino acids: CASSDGPNNIQYF.

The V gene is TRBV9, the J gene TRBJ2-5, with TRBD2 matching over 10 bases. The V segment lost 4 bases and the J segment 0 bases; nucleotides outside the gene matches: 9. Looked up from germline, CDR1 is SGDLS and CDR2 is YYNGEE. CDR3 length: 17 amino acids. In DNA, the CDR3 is TGTGCCAGCAGCCTGGGGAATAGCGGGGGGCACCAAGAGACCCAGTACTTC. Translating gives CASSLGNSGGHQETQYF.

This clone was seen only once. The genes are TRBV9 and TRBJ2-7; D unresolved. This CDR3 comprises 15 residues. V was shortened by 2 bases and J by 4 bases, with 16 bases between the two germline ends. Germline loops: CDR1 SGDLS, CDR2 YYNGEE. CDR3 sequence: CASSVSPRADYEQYF. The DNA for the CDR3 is TGTGCCAGCAGCGTTTCCCCGCGCGCGGATTACGAGCAGTACTTC.

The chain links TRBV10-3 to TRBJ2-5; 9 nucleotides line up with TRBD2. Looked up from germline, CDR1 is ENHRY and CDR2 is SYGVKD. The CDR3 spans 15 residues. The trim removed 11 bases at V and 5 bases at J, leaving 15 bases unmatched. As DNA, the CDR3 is TGTGCCGGCTCCAATGTTAGCGGGAGTTGGGAGACCCAGTACTTC. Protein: CAGSNVSGSWETQYF.